This T cell receptor beta chain came from a study of patients and donors after allogeneic stem cell transplantation (dated by TCRdb to 2020 to 2022). This clonotype was counted between two and nine times. The antigen it binds to is not known. No base quality values were provided; no much bigger clone lies one nucleotide off. Libraries were made using RT-PCR. The sample was run on a NextSeq 550. In-frame beta chains were kept once TCRdb had trimmed the public reads at Q25 with fastp and called clones with MiXCR. Here each entry gathers all rows of one CDR3 protein and keeps the most common genes and DNA. For this sample the table gives 400,000 to 450,000 distinct CDR3 sequences, of which 16% were detected only once. The top ten clones comprise 7% to 7.5% of the sample. The sequence came from a human donor who was either an allogeneic HSCT recipient or a stem cell or donor lymphocyte infusion donor (not recorded which). It is not recorded whose cells these are; they may come from a transplant donor. Source material: blood, either unsorted or a sorted T cell fraction (not recorded which).

The nucleotide sequence is TGTGCCAGCAGCCCCGGACCCATACCCCCCGCCAAAAACATTCAGTACTTC. It codes for CASSPGPIPPAKNIQYF. The chain couples TRBV3-1 to TRBJ2-4, with no D gene named confidently. The germline V gene (reference sequence) provides CDR1 LGHDT and CDR2 YNNKEL. Reading from cysteine to phenylalanine, the CDR3 counts 17 amino acids. Here the CDR3 DNA is all that survives: 51 bases in frame from base 1. V loses 4 bases, J loses 1 base, and the germline ends lie 17 bases apart.